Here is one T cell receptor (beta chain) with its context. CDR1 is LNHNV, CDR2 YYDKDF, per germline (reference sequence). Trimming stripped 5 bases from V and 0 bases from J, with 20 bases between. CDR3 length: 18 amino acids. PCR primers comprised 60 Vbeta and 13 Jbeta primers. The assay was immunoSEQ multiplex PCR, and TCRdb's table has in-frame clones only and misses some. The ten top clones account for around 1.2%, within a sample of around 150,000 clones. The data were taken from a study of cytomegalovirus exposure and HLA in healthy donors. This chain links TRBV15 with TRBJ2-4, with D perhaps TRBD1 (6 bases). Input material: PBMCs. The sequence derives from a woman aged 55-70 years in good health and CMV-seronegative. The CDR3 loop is CATSPAVQGNEAKNIQYF. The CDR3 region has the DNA TGTGCCACCAGCCCTGCAGTTCAGGGGAACGAAGCCAAAAACATTCAGTACTTC.